A single sample is the source of the 32 T cell receptor beta chains below, sequenced in a study of primary melanoma T cells and metastatic recurrence. The protocol was immunoSEQ multiplex PCR, while the TCRdb copy is restricted to in-frame clones and leaves out a portion. The sample includes several hundred clones, less than 90% of them seen just once. Input material: melanoma tumor tissue. The receptor set was obtained from a human donor with melanoma.

The chain couples TRBV19 to TRBJ1-4, with D possibly being TRBD1 (5 bases). The germline V gene has CDR1 LNHDA and CDR2 SQIVND (reference sequence). The CDR3 totals 14 residues. V was shortened by 4 bases and J by 2 bases, with 8 bases between the two germline ends. The chain's CDR3 is CASSSRGTNEKLFF. Written as DNA, the CDR3 is TGTGCCAGTAGTAGCCGGGGCACTAATGAAAAACTGTTTTTT.

V usage is TRBV19 and J usage is TRBJ2-5; D remains ambiguous. V lost 6 bases to trimming and J lost 4 bases, with 15 bases between them. The germline CDR1 and CDR2 sequences are LNHDA and SQIVND (reference sequence). CDR3 length: 14 residues. The CDR3 nucleotides are TGTGCCAGTAGAGTGGACCCTACTCGAGAGACCCAGTACTTC. Translating gives CASRVDPTRETQYF.

This chain links TRBV29-1 with TRBJ2-1; D tentatively reads TRBD1 or TRBD2 (5 bases each). With 8 bases removed from V and 0 bases from J, the gap between germline ends came to 14 bases. This CDR3 spans 14 amino acids. CDR1 and CDR2 (germline): SQVTM, ANQGSEA. The CDR3 DNA sequence: TGCAGCCACGGGACGGCGAGCTCCTACAATGAGCAGTTCTTC. Its protein product is CSHGTASSYNEQFF.

The V gene is TRBV6-8, the J gene TRBJ2-3; D might be TRBD2 (5 bases). The CDR3 has 16 amino acids. Germline V gene sequence: CDR1 MNHGY, CDR2 SAAAGT. V was trimmed by 5 bases and J by 4 bases, leaving 19 bases between them. The CDR3 DNA reads as TGTGCCAGCAGTGACTTTCCGACCGAGGGAGCAGATACGCAGTATTTT. It codes for CASSDFPTEGADTQYF.

A remark on this clone: An end of the junction differs from the germline gene, which may be a read error. The chain recombines TRBV6-8 with TRBJ2-1; TRBD1 agrees at 11 bases. The CDR3 has 13 residues. Germline assignment: CDR1 MNHGY and CDR2 SAAAGT. This CDR3 is CVSSGQGAVGQFF. CDR3 in DNA: TGTGTCAGCAGTGGACAGGGGGCTGTGGGGCAGTTCTTC.

V gene TRBV19 combines with J gene TRBJ1-2; D is perhaps TRBD1 (5 bases). The CDR3 has 12 amino acids. Trimming took 11 bases from V and 0 from J, leaving 10 bases between them. Germline V CDR1 and CDR2: LNHDA, SQIVND (reference sequence). CDR3 residues: CAGRGANYGYTF. CDR3 nucleotides: TGTGCCGGACGGGGGGCTAACTATGGCTACACCTTC.

As regards this clone: Sequence at one end of the junction differs from germline and may be a read error. V is TRBV11-3 and J is TRBJ1-6, with TRBD1 identical over 9 bases. This CDR3 contains 15 residues. CDR1 is SGHNT, CDR2 YENEEA, per germline. The CDR3 nucleotides read TGTGCTAGCAGCTTGTTCCGGACAGGGGAATCACCCCTCCACTTT. Protein sequence: CASSLFRTGESPLHF.

The chain recombines TRBV29-1 with TRBJ1-1, with 7 bases fitting TRBD1. Looked up from germline, CDR1 is SQVTM and CDR2 is ANQGSEA. J gave up 3 bases and V 6 bases, and 10 bases lay outside the gene matches. The CDR3 has 14 residues. The DNA of the CDR3 is TGCAGCGTCTACCCAGGGGGAGGATACACTGAAGCTTTCTTT. Translated, it gives CSVYPGGGYTEAFF.

The chain links TRBV29-1 to TRBJ1-1, with D tentatively TRBD1 (6 bases). Germline assignment: CDR1 SQVTM and CDR2 ANQGSEA. V lost 6 bases and J 2 bases, leaving 16 bases between the germline ends. The CDR3 covers 14 residues. The DNA for the CDR3 is TGCAGCGTGGTCGGTGCCGGGGGCAACACTGAAGCTTTCTTT. Amino acids: CSVVGAGGNTEAFF.

A word on this clone: At one boundary the junction diverges from the germline segment, which might be a read error. The rearrangement links TRBV25-1 to TRBJ2-7, with 7 bases that match TRBD1. The germline V gene encodes CDR1 MGHDK and CDR2 SYGVNS. This CDR3 spans 13 amino acids. CDR3 amino acids: CANSLTGDNEQYF. CDR3 bases: TGTGCCAACAGTCTTACAGGGGATAACGAGCAGTACTTC.

The chain joins TRBV18 to TRBJ1-1; 10 bases map to TRBD1. The ends lost 5 bases at V and 0 bases at J; junction bases unmatched: 3. The CDR3 extends over 15 amino acids. The germline V gene encodes CDR1 KGHSH and CDR2 LQKENI. CDR3 DNA: TGTGCCAGCTCAACGACAGGGGGCATGAACACTGAAGCTTTCTTT. Protein sequence: CASSTTGGMNTEAFF.

The V call is TRBV19, the J call TRBJ2-7; 9 nucleotides agree with TRBD2. Germline trimming cut 5 bases from V and 2 bases from J; bases unmatched to any gene: 7. Germline loops: CDR1 LNHDA, CDR2 SQIVND (reference sequence). The CDR3 totals 15 residues. This CDR3 reads CASSWLAGPTYEQYF. The CDR3 DNA sequence: TGTGCCAGTAGTTGGCTAGCGGGGCCCACCTACGAGCAGTACTTC.

The CDR3 reads CASSRRQARHAEAFF. The CDR3 DNA follows: TGTGCCAGCAGCCGACGACAGGCGAGGCATGCTGAAGCTTTCTTT. The chain links TRBV11-3 to TRBJ1-1; D might be TRBD1 (6 bases). The CDR3 runs to 15 residues. Germline CDR1 SGHNT, CDR2 YENEEA. V dropped 5 bases and J dropped 6 bases, with 19 bases sitting between them.

The genes are TRBV11-3 and TRBJ1-6; maybe TRBD1 (5 bases). Trimming took 2 bases from V and 9 from J, leaving 11 bases between them. The CDR3 is 14 residues long. Germline V gene data show CDR1 as SGHNT and CDR2 as YENEEA. This CDR3 reads CASSLFSRGSPLHF. The CDR3 DNA reads as TGTGCCAGCAGCTTATTCTCGAGGGGTTCACCCCTCCACTTT.

This clone turned up a few times. The V and J genes are TRBV19 and TRBJ2-3; perhaps TRBD2 as D (7 bases). The V end was cut by 5 bases, the J end by 0 bases, with 12 bases between. The CDR3 spans 15 residues. The germline CDR1 and CDR2 sequences are LNHDA and SQIVND (reference sequence). The CDR3 DNA is TGTGCCAGTAGTCGGGGGGCACTCAGCACAGATACGCAGTATTTT. Residues: CASSRGALSTDTQYF.

A single count supports this clone. The rearrangement links TRBV6-8 to TRBJ1-3, with D unclear. The CDR3 consists of 13 residues. Trimming cost V 7 bases and J 7 bases, with 14 bases left between them. Looked up from germline, CDR1 is MNHGY and CDR2 is SAAAGT. Here the CDR3 DNA reads TGTGCCAGCACTCAACACAGTGGGAACACCATATATTTT. Its protein product is CASTQHSGNTIYF.

In its sample, this clone was seen once. V and J are TRBV5-1 and TRBJ1-1, with 7 bases aligning to TRBD1. Germline assignment: CDR1 SGHRS and CDR2 YFSETQ. This CDR3 contains 15 residues. Unmatched junction bases numbered 6, after V lost 4 bases and J lost 0 bases. CDR3: CASSPDRRVNTEAFF. As DNA, the CDR3 is TGCGCCAGCAGCCCGGACAGGAGGGTGAACACTGAAGCTTTCTTT.

This clone was observed once. The chain has TRBV6-8 and TRBJ2-1; D is perhaps TRBD1 or TRBD2 (6 bases each). V dropped 7 bases and J dropped 3 bases, with 16 bases sitting between them. Germline assignment: CDR1 MNHGY and CDR2 SAAAGT. The CDR3 length is 15 residues. The CDR3 DNA is TGTGCCAGCACCACGGGGGCGTCTGGCTACAATGAGCAGTTCTTC. It yields the protein CASTTGASGYNEQFF.

The gene calls are TRBV19 and TRBJ2-7; a weak D match, TRBD1 (5 bases). The germline V and J ends were trimmed by 7 bases and 3 bases, with 7 bases remaining between them. The CDR3 loop spans 11 amino acids. Germline V gene lookup returns CDR1 LNHDA and CDR2 SQIVND (reference sequence). In nucleotides, the CDR3 is TGTGCCAGTAAGCAGGGCTACGAGCAGTACTTC. This sequence encodes CASKQGYEQYF.

The rearrangement joins TRBV10-3 to TRBJ1-1, with D unresolved. The CDR3 consists of 14 residues. The germline V gene encodes CDR1 ENHRY and CDR2 SYGVKD. The V gene lost 2 bases and the J gene lost 1 base, with 8 bases spanning the gap. The CDR3 DNA is TGTGCCATCAGTGAGCCCCCGACGAACACTGAAGCTTTCTTT. It codes for CAISEPPTNTEAFF.

In DNA, the CDR3 is TGTGCCAGTAGTATGCGGGGAAACTACAATGAGCAGTTCTTC. Protein: CASSMRGNYNEQFF. This rearrangement joins TRBV19 to TRBJ2-1, with a tentative D call TRBD2 (6 bases). This CDR3 spans 14 amino acids. V lost 3 bases to trimming and J lost 3 bases, with 9 bases between them. CDR1 LNHDA and CDR2 SQIVND come from the germline V gene (reference sequence).

This chain connects TRBV14 to TRBJ2-2, with TRBD2 identical over 10 bases. Germline CDR1 is SGHDN and CDR2 is FVKESK. V was clipped by 4 bases and J by 6 bases; unmatched bases: 5. CDR3 length: 15 residues. CDR3 protein: CASSPAGLAAGELFF. In DNA form, the CDR3 reads TGTGCCAGCAGCCCGGCAGGACTAGCGGCCGGGGAGCTGTTTTTT.

The gene calls are TRBV18 and TRBJ1-2, with a weak D call TRBD1 (6 bases). Germline V gene lookup returns CDR1 KGHSH and CDR2 LQKENI. The CDR3 loop spans 15 amino acids. V dropped 3 bases and J dropped 3 bases, with 14 bases sitting between them. The CDR3 DNA follows: TGTGCCAGCTCACCCACGGACAGAATAGACTATGGCTACACCTTC. Its protein is CASSPTDRIDYGYTF.

The chain carries TRBV11-3 and TRBJ2-3; D perhaps matches TRBD1 (6 bases). Germline values: CDR1 SGHNT, CDR2 YENEEA. The CDR3 consists of 15 residues. Deletions cut 3 bases from V and 0 bases from J, with 10 bases between. CDR3 in DNA: TGTGCCAGCAGCTTCGGACAGCCCAGCACAGATACGCAGTATTTT. It is translated as CASSFGQPSTDTQYF. Together with reference TRBV11-3 and TRBJ2-3, the CDR3 gives the full variable domain: EAGVVQSPRYKIIEKKQPVAFWCNPISGHNTLYWYLQNLGQGPELLIRYENEEAVDDSQLPKDRFSAERLKGVDSTLKIQPAELGDSAVYLCASSFGQPSTDTQYFGPGTRLTVL.

This chain uses TRBV9 with TRBJ2-1; 10 bases align to TRBD2. The CDR3 is made up of 15 amino acids. Per germline, CDR1 SGDLS and CDR2 YYNGEE. The J segment lost 4 bases and the V segment lost 0 bases, leaving 1 base of the junction unmatched. In DNA, the CDR3 is TGTGCCAGCAGCGTAGAACTAGCGGGGTACAATGAGCAGTTCTTC. Translated: CASSVELAGYNEQFF.

This sequence joins TRBV19 and TRBJ1-2; tentatively, D is TRBD1 (6 bases). Deletions cut 5 bases from V and 3 bases from J, with 10 bases between. This CDR3 is built from 13 residues. Per germline, CDR1 LNHDA and CDR2 SQIVND (reference sequence). CDR3: CASSQQGYYGYTF. The CDR3 nucleotides read TGTGCCAGTAGTCAACAGGGCTACTATGGCTACACCTTC.

The rearrangement joins TRBV11-3 to TRBJ2-7; D unresolved. With 1 base removed from V and 0 bases from J, the gap between germline ends came to 7 bases. The CDR3 covers 14 residues. Germline V gives CDR1 SGHNT, CDR2 YENEEA. The CDR3 spells CASSLGRNSYEQYF. In nucleotides, the CDR3 is TGTGCCAGCAGCTTAGGCCGGAACTCCTACGAGCAGTACTTC.

J is TRBJ2-3 and V is TRBV11-3; 8 nucleotides agree with TRBD2. The V segment lost 4 bases and the J segment 1 base; nucleotides outside the gene matches: 4. The CDR3 contains 15 residues. Germline loops: CDR1 SGHNT, CDR2 YENEEA. The CDR3 spells CASSSGTRRTDTQYF. In DNA form, the CDR3 reads TGTGCCAGCAGCTCCGGGACTAGACGCACAGATACGCAGTATTTT. Supplemented by reference TRBV11-3 and TRBJ2-3, the full variable domain reads EAGVVQSPRYKIIEKKQPVAFWCNPISGHNTLYWYLQNLGQGPELLIRYENEEAVDDSQLPKDRFSAERLKGVDSTLKIQPAELGDSAVYLCASSSGTRRTDTQYFGPGTRLTVL.

The chain carries TRBV7-6 and TRBJ1-1; maybe TRBD1 (5 bases). The germline gives CDR1 SGHVS, CDR2 FNYEAQ. V was trimmed by 2 bases and J by 2 bases, leaving 15 bases between them. This CDR3 is built from 16 residues. This chain's CDR3 is CASSLYGAEINTEAFF. The DNA of the CDR3 is TGTGCCAGCAGCTTATATGGGGCAGAAATTAACACTGAAGCTTTCTTT.

This chain links TRBV19 with TRBJ2-5; D gene ambiguous. The CDR3 spans 13 residues. Germline CDR1 reads LNHDA; CDR2 reads SQIVND (reference sequence). Trimming cost V 6 bases and J 1 base, with 9 bases left between them. CDR3 nucleotides: TGTGCCAGTAGCCCATCCCTCCAAGAGACCCAGTACTTC. Residues: CASSPSLQETQYF. Drawing the rest from reference TRBV19 and TRBJ2-5, the complete variable domain is DGGITQSPKYLFRKEGQNVTLSCEQNLNHDAMYWYRQDPGQGLRLIYYSQIVNDFQKGDIAEGYSVSREKKESFPLTVTSAQKNPTAFYLCASSPSLQETQYFGPGTRLLVL.

The V call is TRBV29-1, the J call TRBJ2-3, with D tentatively TRBD2 (5 bases). The germline gives CDR1 SQVTM, CDR2 ANQGSEA. Between the trimmed V and J ends, which lost 4 bases and 3 bases, there was a span of 11 bases. The CDR3 has 13 residues. This chain's CDR3 is CSVVIPGTDTQYF. Here the CDR3 DNA reads TGCAGCGTTGTAATTCCGGGGACAGATACGCAGTATTTT.

Concerning this clone: At one end, the junction sequence differs from germline, possibly due to a read error. The CDR3 loop reads CASSKQGGSTGELFF. For the CDR3, the DNA is TGTGCCAGCAGCAAACAGGGGGGGAGCACCGGAGAGCTGTTTTTT. V and J are TRBV11-3 and TRBJ2-2; maybe TRBD1 (8 bases). The CDR3 spans 15 residues. The germline gives CDR1 SGHNT, CDR2 YENEEA.